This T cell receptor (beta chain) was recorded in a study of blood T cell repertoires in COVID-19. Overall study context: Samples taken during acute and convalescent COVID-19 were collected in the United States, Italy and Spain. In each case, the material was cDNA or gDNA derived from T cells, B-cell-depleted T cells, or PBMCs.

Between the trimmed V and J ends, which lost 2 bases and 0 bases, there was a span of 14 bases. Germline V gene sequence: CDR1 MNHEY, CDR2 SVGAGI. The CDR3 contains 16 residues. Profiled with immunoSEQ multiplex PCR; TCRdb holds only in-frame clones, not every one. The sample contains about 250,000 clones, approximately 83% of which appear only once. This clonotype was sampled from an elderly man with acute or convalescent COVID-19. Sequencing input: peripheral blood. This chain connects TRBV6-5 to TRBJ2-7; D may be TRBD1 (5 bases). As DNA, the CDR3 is TGTGCCAGCAGTTACGACGTGACAGCCCTCTCCTACGAGCAGTACTTC. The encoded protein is CASSYDVTALSYEQYF.